Each of the 29 T cell receptor beta chains below was sequenced from the same sample in a study of blood T cell repertoires in COVID-19. Generated by immunoSEQ multiplex PCR, the TCRdb table keeps only in-frame clones and is missing some. The table lists 190,000 or so clones, around nine tenths of them singletons. The sample was peripheral blood. Receptors were obtained from a woman younger than 35 who had recovered from COVID-19.

The CDR3 spells CASSFGPTGYEQYV. The CDR3 bases are TGTGCCAGCAGCTTTGGGCCTACAGGGTACGAGCAGTACGTC. The genes are TRBV5-5 and TRBJ2-7; a possible D gene is TRBD1 (6 bases). The CDR3 has 14 amino acids. CDR1 is SGHKS and CDR2 is YYEKEE in the germline V gene (reference sequence). Trimming cost V 2 bases and J 4 bases, with 13 bases left between them.

This rearrangement joins TRBV5-4 to TRBJ1-4; the match to TRBD1 covers 7 bases. The CDR3 length is 15 residues. In germline, CDR1 is SGHNT, CDR2 YYREEE (reference sequence). V lost 0 bases, J lost 2 bases, and 1 base stayed unmatched. CDR3 DNA: TGTGCCAGCAGCTTGGGAGGGGGCACTAATGAAAAACTGTTTTTT. Translated: CASSLGGGTNEKLFF.

In this sample, this clone turned up once. The rearrangement joins TRBV25-1 to TRBJ1-1; TRBD1 might be the D (6 bases). The CDR3 has 13 residues. V was pared by 6 bases and J by 1 base, with 9 bases between. Germline lookup yields CDR1 MGHDK and CDR2 SYGVNS. CDR3 amino acids: CASRTGWNTEAFF. CDR3 nucleotides: TGTGCCAGCAGAACAGGGTGGAACACTGAAGCTTTCTTT.

This clone was observed once. CDR3 DNA sequence: TGTGCCAGCAGCTTAACCAGCGGGAGTCAAGAAGATACGCAGTATTTT. It translates to CASSLTSGSQEDTQYF. This chain joins TRBV7-3 and TRBJ2-3; 8 bases are shared with TRBD2. Germline V gene sequence: CDR1 SGHTA, CDR2 FQGTGA. The CDR3 extends over 16 amino acids. V dropped 0 bases and J dropped 5; count of bases not matched to a gene: 7.

This chain uses TRBV5-6 with TRBJ2-7, with TRBD2 matching over 14 bases. Germline lookup yields CDR1 SGHDT and CDR2 YYEEEE. The CDR3 contains 17 residues. The V segment lost 4 bases and the J segment 5 bases; nucleotides outside the gene matches: 11. CDR3 residues: CASSGTSGSSTIDEQYV. The CDR3 DNA follows: TGTGCCAGCAGCGGGACTAGCGGGAGCAGTACTATCGACGAGCAGTACGTC.

The chain uses TRBV7-9 and TRBJ1-6; D perhaps matches TRBD1 (5 bases). CDR3 length: 17 residues. The V end was cut by 4 bases, the J end by 8 bases, with 21 bases between. From germline, CDR1 is SEHNR and CDR2 FQNEAQ (reference sequence). CDR3 loop: CASSSAPSGLGYSPLHF. In DNA, the CDR3 is TGTGCCAGCAGCTCGGCTCCCTCGGGACTTGGCTATTCACCCCTCCACTTT.

The chain uses TRBV24-1 and TRBJ2-1; 9 nucleotides agree with TRBD1. V was clipped by 4 bases and J by 9 bases; unmatched bases: 12. Germline V CDR1 and CDR2: KGHDR, SFDVKD. The length of the CDR3 is 16 residues. The chain's CDR3 is CATSDTSGTGWGEQFF. DNA of the CDR3: TGTGCCACCAGTGACACCTCCGGGACAGGGTGGGGTGAGCAGTTCTTC.

V is TRBV6-6 and J is TRBJ1-1; 7 nucleotides line up with TRBD1. The CDR3 loop spans 13 amino acids. Germline trimming cut 6 bases from V and 5 bases from J; bases unmatched to any gene: 6. Germline V gene lookup returns CDR1 MNHNY and CDR2 SVGAGI (reference sequence). The CDR3 here is CASSPTGWTEAFF. The CDR3 bases are TGTGCCAGCAGCCCGACAGGGTGGACTGAAGCTTTCTTT.

This chain connects TRBV7-2 to TRBJ1-4; D remains unclear. The CDR3 contains 15 residues. V was clipped by 3 bases and J by 5 bases, with 13 bases between them. Germline CDR1 and CDR2: SGHTA and FQGNSA. In DNA, the CDR3 is TGTGCCAGCAGCTTTATTCACCAGTTCAATGAAAAACTGTTTTTT. It yields the protein CASSFIHQFNEKLFF.

The sample holds one count of this clone. This sequence joins TRBV7-7 and TRBJ2-5; D call uncertain. This CDR3 comprises 13 residues. CDR1 SSHAT and CDR2 FNYEAQ come from the germline V gene (reference sequence). Between the trimmed V and J ends, which lost 1 base and 5 bases, there was a span of 8 bases. CDR3 coding DNA: TGTGCCAGCAGCTTAGGGGTGAGGGAGACCCAGTACTTC. It translates to CASSLGVRETQYF.

The chain employs TRBV18 and TRBJ1-4, with D uncertain. CDR1 and CDR2 from the germline V gene are KGHSH and LQKENI. Trimming removed 6 bases from V and 7 bases from J, with 6 bases in between. The CDR3 has 11 residues. In DNA form, the CDR3 reads TGTGCCAGCTCCCTCAGTGAAAAACTGTTTTTT. Encoded protein: CASSLSEKLFF.

This chain joins TRBV19 and TRBJ1-5; D not certain. The CDR3 sequence is 14 residues long. Germline V gene sequence: CDR1 LNHDA, CDR2 SQIVND (reference sequence). Trimming left V 6 bases short and J 5 bases short, with 14 bases between. The CDR3 sequence: CASSDTANDQPQHF. CDR3 nucleotide sequence: TGTGCCAGTAGCGACACCGCAAATGATCAGCCCCAGCATTTT.

This clone occurred a few times. The rearrangement uses TRBV4-2 and TRBJ2-1; D is possibly TRBD2 (6 bases). CDR3 length: 17 residues. Germline CDR1 reads LGHNA; CDR2 reads YNFKEQ. Trimming took off 0 bases at V and 2 bases at J, with 14 bases between the two ends. CDR3 DNA sequence: TGTGCCAGCAGCCAAGATGGGATGCGGGAACCCTACAATGAGCAGTTCTTC. Its protein is CASSQDGMREPYNEQFF.

This sequence joins TRBV7-2 and TRBJ2-5, with D possibly matching TRBD2 (5 bases). From germline, CDR1 is SGHTA and CDR2 FQGNSA. The length of the CDR3 is 15 residues. Trimming removed 1 base from V and 5 bases from J, with 14 bases in between. The CDR3 DNA sequence: TGTGCCAGCAGCTTAGTATCCCACAAGCGGGAGACCCAGTACTTC. Protein product: CASSLVSHKRETQYF. Filled out from reference TRBV7-2 and TRBJ2-5, the complete variable domain reads GAGVSQSPSNKVTEKGKDVELRCDPISGHTALYWYRQSLGQGLEFLIYFQGNSAPDKSGLPSDRFSAERTGGSVSTLTIQRTQQEDSAVYLCASSLVSHKRETQYFGPGTRLLVL.

The rearrangement links TRBV4-3 to TRBJ1-6; D perhaps matches TRBD1 (6 bases). V was trimmed by 3 bases and J by 9 bases, leaving 18 bases between them. CDR3 size: 16 residues. The germline gives CDR1 LGHNA, CDR2 YSLEER. CDR3 nucleotide sequence: TGCGCCAGCAGCCACATTCTGGGGGCGAAGGGTTCACCCCTCCACTTT. Amino acid sequence: CASSHILGAKGSPLHF.

The CDR3 sequence: CASRSGNTDTQYF. The CDR3 DNA reads as TGTGCCAGCAGGAGCGGGAACACAGATACGCAGTATTTT. The chain links TRBV27 to TRBJ2-3; 7 nucleotides agree with TRBD2. The germline V gene has CDR1 MNHEY and CDR2 SMNVEV (reference sequence). This CDR3 is built from 13 residues. The V segment lost 6 bases and the J segment 2 bases; nucleotides outside the gene matches: 2.

This chain connects TRBV12-3 or TRBV12-4 to TRBJ2-3; a weak D match, TRBD2 (6 bases). V was pared by 5 bases and J by 8 bases, with 14 bases between. The CDR3 extends over 13 amino acids. CDR3 sequence: CASSSRGGGTQYF. The CDR3, as DNA: TGTGCCAGCAGTAGTCGGGGAGGAGGTACGCAGTATTTT.

The rearrangement uses TRBV7-2 and TRBJ1-1, with D perhaps TRBD1 (6 bases). Between the trimmed V and J ends, which lost 1 base and 1 base, there was a span of 10 bases. The germline V gene has CDR1 SGHTA and CDR2 FQGNSA. The CDR3 is 15 amino acids. In nucleotides, the CDR3 is TGTGCCAGCAGCTTAGTCAGGGGCCGGAACACTGAAGCTTTCTTT. This codes for CASSLVRGRNTEAFF.

In DNA, the CDR3 is TGTGCCACCAGTGCGGGGAATCAGCCCCAGCATTTT. Its protein is CATSAGNQPQHF. The chain links TRBV24-1 to TRBJ1-5; D gene ambiguous. Germline V CDR1 and CDR2: KGHDR, SFDVKD. This CDR3 comprises 12 residues. V lost 5 bases and J lost 4, with 5 bases in between.

The J gene is TRBJ2-1, the V gene TRBV2; TRBD2 is a possible D gene (6 bases). V lost 6 bases, J lost 10 bases, and 25 bases lay in between. The germline CDR1 and CDR2 sequences are SNHLY and FYNNEI. The CDR3 runs 16 residues. The CDR3 sequence is CASRRTLSGGGGEQFF. The CDR3 nucleotides read TGTGCCAGCAGGAGGACTCTTAGCGGTGGGGGTGGGGAGCAGTTCTTC. Using reference TRBV2 and TRBJ2-1 for the parts outside the CDR3, the full variable domain is EPEVTQTPSHQVTQMGQEVILRCVPISNHLYFYWYRQILGQKVEFLVSFYNNEISEKSEIFDDQFSVERPDGSNFTLKIRSTKLEDSAMYFCASRRTLSGGGGEQFFGPGTRLTVL.

The table lists this clone with a count of one. This chain connects TRBV11-2 to TRBJ2-1, with D possibly matching TRBD1 (6 bases). Trimming pared 0 bases from V and 4 bases from J, leaving 13 bases between. CDR1 is SGHAT and CDR2 is FQNNGV in the germline V gene. The CDR3 extends over 16 amino acids. The DNA of the CDR3 is TGTGCCAGCAGCTTAGAACGAGGGGGACCATACAATGAGCAGTTCTTC. Its translation is CASSLERGGPYNEQFF.

The J gene is TRBJ2-7, the V gene TRBV3-1 (or the pseudogene TRBV3-2); 10 bases agree with TRBD1. V was clipped by 0 bases and J by 0 bases; unmatched bases: 5. Looked up from germline, CDR1 is LGHDT and CDR2 is YNNKEL (reference sequence). The CDR3 contains 17 residues. In DNA form, the CDR3 reads TGTGCCAGCAGCCAAGATTGGGGACAGGGGAGCTCCTACGAGCAGTACGTC. This codes for CASSQDWGQGSSYEQYV.

The chain joins TRBV2 to TRBJ2-1, with 11 bases lining up with TRBD2. Germline trimming cut 6 bases from V and 7 bases from J; bases unmatched to any gene: 11. This CDR3 comprises 16 residues. Germline V gene sequence: CDR1 SNHLY, CDR2 FYNNEI. This CDR3 is CASSELTSGVRNEQFF. DNA for the CDR3: TGTGCCAGCAGCGAGCTGACTAGCGGGGTTAGGAATGAGCAGTTCTTC.

J is TRBJ1-1 and V is TRBV11-1; D is unclear. The CDR3 has 13 amino acids. In germline, CDR1 is SGHAT, CDR2 FQDESV (reference sequence). The V end was cut by 5 bases, the J end by 4 bases, with 11 bases between. The CDR3, as DNA: TGTGCCAGCAGCGCCCTCGCCAGCACTGAAGCTTTCTTT. This sequence encodes CASSALASTEAFF.

The V and J genes are TRBV27 and TRBJ2-3; the match to TRBD2 covers 12 bases. The length of the CDR3 is 16 residues. The germline V gene has CDR1 MNHEY and CDR2 SMNVEV (reference sequence). V gave up 5 bases and J gave up 2 bases; unmatched junction bases: 5. CDR3 DNA: TGTGCCAGCAGTCCCCTAGCGGGGGGGCCCACAGATACGCAGTATTTT. Translating it yields CASSPLAGGPTDTQYF.

CDR3 nucleotide sequence: TGCGCCAGCAGCCAAGTGTCTCAGGACACCGGGGAGCTGTTTTTT. Residues: CASSQVSQDTGELFF. V gene TRBV4-1 combines with J gene TRBJ2-2, with D unclear. CDR3 length: 15 residues. V was trimmed by 1 base and J by 3 bases, leaving 9 bases between them. Looked up from germline, CDR1 is MGHRA and CDR2 is YSYEKL.

The chain has TRBV19 and TRBJ2-1, with TRBD2 matching over 10 bases. Germline V gene sequence: CDR1 LNHDA, CDR2 SQIVND (reference sequence). V lost 7 bases to trimming and J lost 1 base; unmatched junction nucleotides: 13. The CDR3 is 18 amino acids. The CDR3 protein is CASKDSRASGSSYNEQFF. CDR3 DNA sequence: TGTGCCAGTAAGGATTCGAGGGCTAGCGGGAGTTCCTACAATGAGCAGTTCTTC. Supplemented by reference TRBV19 and TRBJ2-1, the full variable domain reads DGGITQSPKYLFRKEGQNVTLSCEQNLNHDAMYWYRQDPGQGLRLIYYSQIVNDFQKGDIAEGYSVSREKKESFPLTVTSAQKNPTAFYLCASKDSRASGSSYNEQFFGPGTRLTVL.

This clone was counted once. For the CDR3, the DNA is TGCGCCAGCAGCAAACCGGGACAGCTCAACTACGAGCAGTACTTC. This encodes CASSKPGQLNYEQYF. The V call is TRBV5-1, the J call TRBJ2-7; 7 positions agree with TRBD1. J gave up 3 bases and V 4 bases, and 10 bases lay outside the gene matches. Germline values: CDR1 SGHRS, CDR2 YFSETQ. The CDR3 has 15 amino acids.

The CDR3 region is CASSVDMGGELFF. CDR3 sequence (DNA): TGTGCCAGCAGCGTCGACATGGGCGGGGAGCTGTTTTTT. The chain joins TRBV11-1 to TRBJ2-2; D not resolved. CDR1 and CDR2 from the germline V gene are SGHAT and FQDESV (reference sequence). The CDR3 sequence is 13 residues long. V was shortened by 5 bases and J by 7 bases, with 11 bases between the two germline ends.